Presented here are 28 T cell receptor beta chains from one specimen sequenced in a study of control samples from healthy donors and cancer patients. Profiling relied on immunoSEQ multiplex PCR, and the TCRdb table lists in-frame clones only, not all of them. The table has about 49,000 clones, 65% to 90% seen once. The sequenced sample was PBMCs. The source of these receptors is a woman aged 50 to 60 with lung cancer.

The rearrangement joins TRBV5-1 to TRBJ1-1; 7 bases fit TRBD1. The CDR3 is 14 residues long. CDR1 SGHRS and CDR2 YFSETQ come from the germline V gene. Trimming removed 4 bases from V and 5 bases from J; junction bases left unmatched: 8. The CDR3 is CASSRQGGGTEAFF. DNA for the CDR3: TGCGCCAGCAGCCGTCAGGGGGGCGGGACTGAAGCTTTCTTT. Supplemented by reference TRBV5-1 and TRBJ1-1, the full variable domain reads KAGVTQTPRYLIKTRGQQVTLSCSPISGHRSVSWYQQTPGQGLQFLFEYFSETQRNKGNFPGRFSGRQFSNSRSEMNVSTLELGDSALYLCASSRQGGGTEAFFGQGTRLTVV.

V is TRBV4-1 and J is TRBJ1-5, with TRBD1 matching 8 bases. The J segment lost 0 bases and the V segment lost 0 bases, leaving 16 bases of the junction unmatched. CDR1 and CDR2 (germline): MGHRA, YSYEKL. CDR3 length equals 21 residues. DNA of the CDR3: TGCGCCAGCAGCCAAGATTTGTCAGGGGGCTACGGAGTCGATAGCAATCAGCCCCAGCATTTT. Translation gives CASSQDLSGGYGVDSNQPQHF.

This clone was found a few times. The gene calls are TRBV7-2 and TRBJ1-1; unclear D gene. The V end lost 1 base, the J end lost 6 bases, and 12 bases lay between the germline ends. This CDR3 has 14 residues. Germline V gene lookup returns CDR1 SGHTA and CDR2 FQGNSA. The DNA of the CDR3 is TGTGCCAGCAGCTTAGAGGGAGGTAGGGCTGAAGCTTTCTTT. Amino acid sequence: CASSLEGGRAEAFF.

The rearrangement uses TRBV6-2 or TRBV6-3 and TRBJ1-2; a possible D gene is TRBD1 (5 bases). This CDR3 is 14 amino acids long. Per the germline V gene, CDR1 is MNHEY and CDR2 is SVGEGT. Trimming left V 7 bases short and J 8 bases short, with 20 bases between. The CDR3 nucleotides are TGTGCCAGCACCCCGGACACCGCGGCCGTGGGCTACACCTTC. Amino acids: CASTPDTAAVGYTF.

The chain couples TRBV6-5 to TRBJ2-5; TRBD2 aligns across 11 bases. CDR1 is MNHEY and CDR2 is SVGAGI in the germline V gene. This CDR3 region has 14 residues. Trimming at V came to 7 bases and at J to 5 bases, leaving 6 bases not matched to a gene. Here the CDR3 DNA reads TGTGCCAGCAACCCTAGCGGGGGGAAGGAGACCCAGTACTTC. It yields the protein CASNPSGGKETQYF.

V gene TRBV7-9 combines with J gene TRBJ2-3, with TRBD1 matching 11 bases. J gave up 3 bases and V 6 bases, and 5 bases lay outside the gene matches. Germline CDR1 reads SEHNR; CDR2 reads FQNEAQ (reference sequence). The CDR3 has 15 residues. CDR3 in amino acids: CASSFGQGATDTQYF. CDR3 bases: TGTGCCAGCAGTTTCGGACAGGGGGCAACAGATACGCAGTATTTT.

This clone was picked up a small number of times. This chain uses TRBV4-3 with TRBJ1-4, with D maybe TRBD1 (5 bases). Trimming pared 1 base from V and 6 bases from J, leaving 18 bases between. Germline-derived CDR1 and CDR2 are LGHNA and YSLEER. The CDR3 totals 17 residues. The CDR3 here is CASSQVTTGAGYEKLFF. The CDR3 nucleotides read TGCGCCAGCAGCCAAGTAACCACAGGAGCCGGCTATGAAAAACTGTTTTTT.

This chain uses TRBV9 with TRBJ2-1; D remains unclear. The V end was cut by 3 bases, the J end by 0 bases, with 4 bases between. The CDR3 has 13 residues. Germline V gene data show CDR1 as SGDLS and CDR2 as YYNGEE. The CDR3 DNA sequence: TGTGCCAGCAGCGCGAGCTCCTACAATGAGCAGTTCTTC. Protein sequence: CASSASSYNEQFF.

The chain carries TRBV7-8 and TRBJ1-3; D possibly corresponds to TRBD1 (5 bases). V shed 1 base and J shed 1 base, with 14 bases lying between them. The CDR3 contains 17 residues. Germline V lookup: CDR1 SGHVS, CDR2 FQNEAQ. CDR3 in DNA: TGTGCCAGCAGCTTAGGGGAGGGGAGCTCATCTGGAAACACCATATATTTT. It is translated as CASSLGEGSSSGNTIYF.

The chain combines TRBV24-1 with TRBJ2-3; 9 bases fit TRBD2. This CDR3 spans 16 amino acids. Germline V CDR1 and CDR2: KGHDR, SFDVKD. J was trimmed by 0 bases and V by 3 bases; bases with no gene match: 3. In DNA, the CDR3 is TGTGCCACCAGTGATACTACTAGCGGGAGCACAGATACGCAGTATTTT. Translation gives CATSDTTSGSTDTQYF.

This chain uses TRBV7-2 with TRBJ1-1; D is perhaps TRBD1 (5 bases). Between the trimmed V and J ends, which lost 3 bases and 7 bases, there was a span of 12 bases. The CDR3 extends over 13 amino acids. Germline lookup yields CDR1 SGHTA and CDR2 FQGNSA. The CDR3 sequence is CASSLLPGIEAFF. CDR3 in DNA: TGTGCCAGCAGCTTGTTGCCAGGGATTGAAGCTTTCTTT.

This clone was recorded once. The V gene is TRBV21-1, the J gene TRBJ1-1. TRBV21-1 is labeled a pseudogene. This CDR3 comprises 15 residues. The CDR3 region is CASSTAGRGGTEAFF. As DNA, the CDR3 is TGTGCCAGCAGCACCGCGGGCAGGGGAGGTACTGAAGCTTTCTTT.

This clone occurred once. The chain has TRBV5-1 and TRBJ2-5; 11 nucleotides line up with TRBD2. The CDR3 is made up of 17 amino acids. Germline-derived CDR1 and CDR2 are SGHRS and YFSETQ. Trimming at V came to 4 bases and at J to 1 base, leaving 9 bases not matched to a gene. For the CDR3, the DNA is TGCGCCAGCAGCCCGGTGAAGCTAGCGGGGGGCCAAGAGACCCAGTACTTC. Its protein product is CASSPVKLAGGQETQYF.

The chain combines TRBV7-6 with TRBJ2-1, with D tentatively TRBD2 (6 bases). V was clipped by 4 bases and J by 7 bases, with 20 bases between them. CDR3 size: 16 residues. Germline V CDR1 and CDR2: SGHVS, FNYEAQ. CDR3 region: CASSSSAYPRGNEQFF. DNA of the CDR3: TGTGCCAGCAGCTCGTCAGCCTATCCCCGGGGGAATGAGCAGTTCTTC.

The rearrangement links TRBV27 to TRBJ2-7; the match to TRBD2 covers 8 bases. Germline V gene sequence: CDR1 MNHEY, CDR2 SMNVEV (reference sequence). Trimming removed 3 bases from V and 3 bases from J; junction bases left unmatched: 7. The CDR3 is 15 amino acids. CDR3 region: CASSLSTSVYYEQYF. For the CDR3, the DNA is TGTGCCAGCAGTTTGTCGACTAGCGTGTACTACGAGCAGTACTTC.

The chain uses TRBV7-9 and TRBJ1-1; no clear D. With 4 bases removed from V and 1 base from J, the gap between germline ends came to 13 bases. The CDR3 is 15 residues long. The germline CDR1 and CDR2 sequences are SEHNR and FQNEAQ (reference sequence). The DNA of the CDR3 is TGTGCCAGCAGCTCGAACGGGAATGGGAACACTGAAGCTTTCTTT. Amino acids: CASSSNGNGNTEAFF.

This clone was observed a few times. This chain links TRBV20-1 with TRBJ1-4, with D perhaps TRBD1 (5 bases). Germline-derived CDR1 and CDR2 are DFQATT and SNEGSKA (reference sequence). The CDR3 is made up of 16 amino acids. Trimming took 3 bases from V and 0 from J, leaving 14 bases between them. This chain's CDR3 is CSASGGTGATNEKLFF. The CDR3 coding sequence is TGCAGTGCTAGTGGGGGAACGGGGGCAACTAATGAAAAACTGTTTTTT.

The chain carries TRBV27 and TRBJ1-2; 9 nucleotides align to TRBD1. The junction had 7 bases not matched to a gene; V was cut back by 5 bases and J by 9 bases. CDR1 MNHEY and CDR2 SMNVEV come from the germline V gene (reference sequence). The CDR3 covers 13 residues. The DNA of the CDR3 is TGTGCCAGCAGTCCCTCCGGGACAGGGCGCTACACCTTC. Amino acid sequence: CASSPSGTGRYTF.

The chain employs TRBV4-3 and TRBJ2-3, with D perhaps matching TRBD1 (5 bases). V lost 0 bases to trimming and J lost 8 bases, with 9 bases between them. Germline V gene data show CDR1 as LGHNA and CDR2 as YSLEER. The length of the CDR3 is 13 residues. The CDR3 nucleotides are TGCGCCAGCAGCCAAGAACAGGAGCGTACGCAGTATTTT. Amino acid sequence: CASSQEQERTQYF.

The chain uses TRBV7-3 and TRBJ2-3; D is perhaps TRBD1 (6 bases). V lost 5 bases and J 6 bases, leaving 12 bases between the germline ends. CDR3 size: 13 residues. Germline V gene lookup returns CDR1 SGHTA and CDR2 FQGTGA. The CDR3 loop is CASSQGYGDTQYF. CDR3 coding DNA: TGTGCCAGCAGCCAGGGGTACGGGGATACGCAGTATTTT.

This chain's CDR3 is CASSSGGSYEQYF. Written as DNA, the CDR3 is TGTGCCAGCAGTTCAGGAGGTTCCTACGAGCAGTACTTC. The V and J genes are TRBV27 and TRBJ2-7; D is possibly TRBD2 (5 bases). The germline gives CDR1 MNHEY, CDR2 SMNVEV (reference sequence). This CDR3 comprises 13 residues. The V end was cut by 4 bases, the J end by 1 base, with 8 bases between.

For the CDR3, the DNA is TGTGCCAGCAGCGTACGAGGGGCAGAGACCCAGTACTTC. Amino acid sequence: CASSVRGAETQYF. The genes are TRBV9 and TRBJ2-5; D may correspond to TRBD1 or TRBD2 (5 bases each). With 1 base removed from V and 4 bases from J, the gap between germline ends came to 8 bases. The CDR3 runs 13 residues. The germline V gene has CDR1 SGDLS and CDR2 YYNGEE.

The chain combines TRBV19 with TRBJ1-2; tentatively, D is TRBD1 (6 bases). The CDR3 contains 15 residues. V was pared by 1 base and J by 2 bases, with 11 bases between. Germline CDR1 reads LNHDA; CDR2 reads SQIVND (reference sequence). In nucleotides, the CDR3 is TGTGCCAGTAGTATAGGGGATACAGGGAACTATGGCTACACCTTC. Translation: CASSIGDTGNYGYTF.

This chain links TRBV19 with TRBJ2-2, with D uncertain. The CDR3 contains 14 residues. Germline values: CDR1 LNHDA, CDR2 SQIVND (reference sequence). Trimming took 3 bases from V and 2 from J, leaving 7 bases between them. CDR3 bases: TGTGCCAGTAGTATCAAGGGTAACACCGGGGAGCTGTTTTTT. It encodes CASSIKGNTGELFF.

The chain couples TRBV28 to TRBJ2-4; TRBD2 agrees at 7 bases. Germline loops: CDR1 MDHEN, CDR2 SYDVKM. V was clipped by 6 bases and J by 7 bases; unmatched bases: 9. This CDR3 comprises 14 residues. In nucleotides, the CDR3 is TGTGCCAGCAGCCCTACTAGCGCCCTGAACATTCAGTACTTC. This sequence encodes CASSPTSALNIQYF.

By share, this clone counts as medium-sized. The V and J genes are TRBV5-4 and TRBJ2-7; the D is unclear. V dropped 5 bases and J dropped 0 bases, with 6 bases sitting between them. From germline, CDR1 is SGHNT and CDR2 YYREEE (reference sequence). The CDR3 has 12 residues. The CDR3 region is CASSTDSYEQYF. The CDR3, as DNA: TGTGCCAGCAGTACAGACTCCTACGAGCAGTACTTC.

V and J are TRBV30 and TRBJ1-2; the D gene is possibly TRBD1 (6 bases). Germline lookup yields CDR1 GTSNPN and CDR2 SVGIG (reference sequence). The V gene lost 4 bases and the J gene lost 4 bases, with 25 bases spanning the gap. The CDR3 totals 17 residues. CDR3 residues: CAWISAFGQPSSYGYTF. CDR3 DNA sequence: TGTGCCTGGATCAGTGCTTTCGGACAGCCTAGTTCCTATGGCTACACCTTC.

The gene calls are TRBV2 and TRBJ2-3; D is perhaps TRBD1 (5 bases). CDR3 size: 12 residues. V was cut by 6 bases and J by 4 bases, with 8 bases left in between. In germline, CDR1 is SNHLY, CDR2 FYNNEI. The CDR3 region has the DNA TGTGCCAGCAGACAGGCTTCAGATACGCAGTATTTT. The encoded protein is CASRQASDTQYF.